The rows below give T cell receptor beta chains drawn from one sample of a study of shared clonotypes between healthy human individuals. Only in-frame clones appear in the TCRdb table, and some are missing; sequencing was by immunoSEQ multiplex PCR. The sample yields a few hundred thousand clones, 96% seen once. Input material: memory CD8+ T cells sorted from blood. Receptors originate from a man aged 25 to 45 in good health. The CDR3 runs from the conserved cysteine through the conserved F or W. A D gene is named only where the DNA matches it firmly. Only part of the rows carry a size: once, few, many, or a class if the clone is expanded.

TRBV5-4,TRBJ2-1,.,TRBD2,TGTGCCAGCAGCTTGACTAGCGGGGGAAACAATGAGCAGTTCTTC,CASSLTSGGNNEQFF
TRBV11-2,TRBJ2-5,.,TRBD2,TGTGCCAGCAGCGGACTAGCGGGAAGACAAGAGACCCAGTACTTC,CASSGLAGRQETQYF
TRBV7-9,TRBJ2-2,.,TRBD2,TGTGCCAGCACCGGACTAGCGGGAGTTTTCGGGGAGCTGTTTTTT,CASTGLAGVFGELFF
TRBV6-5,TRBJ2-7,.,TRBD2,TGTGCCAGCAGTTACCCCGGGGGGGAAGGGTACGAGCAGTACTTC,CASSYPGGEGYEQYF
TRBV28,TRBJ1-4,.,.,TGTGCCAGCACCGAGGGGGCTAATGAAAAACTGTTTTTT,CASTEGANEKLFF
TRBV28,TRBJ1-1,.,TRBD1,TGTGCCAGCAGTTCTACGGACAGGGGGCGAAGGAACACTGAAGCTTTCTTT,CASSSTDRGRRNTEAFF
TRBV15,TRBJ2-5,.,TRBD2,TGTGCCACCAGCAGATCTAGCGGTATACAAGAGACCCAGTACTTC,CATSRSSGIQETQYF
TRBV11-2,TRBJ2-5,.,.,TGTGCCAGCAGCCCCATCTCCCCGGAGACCCAGTACTTC,CASSPISPETQYF
TRBV2,TRBJ1-4,few,.,TGTGCCAGCAGCCCGAATGAAAAACTGTTTTTT,CASSPNEKLFF
TRBV11-2,TRBJ2-1,.,.,TGTGCCAGCAGCTTAGCGGGGGGCAACAATGAGCAGTTCTTC,CASSLAGGNNEQFF
TRBV7-3,TRBJ2-3,.,.,TGTGCCAGCAGCTTAAGTGGTTTCACAGATACGCAGTATTTT,CASSLSGFTDTQYF
TRBV7-9,TRBJ1-2,.,TRBD1,TGTGCCAGCAGCTTAGGACAGGGGAGTGGCTACACCTTC,CASSLGQGSGYTF
TRBV6-8,TRBJ1-2,.,TRBD1,TGTGCCAGCAGTTACAGGAGTGTCGGGACAGGAAGAATTGATAACTATGGCTACACCTTC,CASSYRSVGTGRIDNYGYTF
TRBV5-1,TRBJ2-7,.,TRBD2,TGCGCCAGCAGCTCGCTTGGTAGCGGGAGGGCCAATAAATTGTACGAGCAGTACTTC,CASSSLGSGRANKLYEQYF
TRBV2,TRBJ2-2,.,TRBD2,TGTGCCAGCAGTCGGGAGGGCCCGAACACCGGGGAGCTGTTTTTT,CASSREGPNTGELFF
TRBV10-3,TRBJ2-4,.,.,TGTGCCATCAGCGACGGGCAGGGCGTAGCCAAAAACATTCAGTACTTC,CAISDGQGVAKNIQYF
TRBV7-8,TRBJ2-7,.,.,TGTGCCAGCAGCTCCGGGACCTACGAGCAGTACTTC,CASSSGTYEQYF
TRBV4-1,TRBJ2-5,.,TRBD2,TGCGCCAGCAGCCGTCTAGCGGGAGGGCCGGAGACCCAGTACTTC,CASSRLAGGPETQYF
TRBV2,TRBJ2-5,.,.,TGTGCCAGCAGTGAGAAGTGGCGTTACGAGACCCAGTACTTC,CASSEKWRYETQYF
TRBV30,TRBJ1-2,few,.,TGTGCCTGGAGTGTAATGAGGGGGGGCGCGAATGGCTACACCTTC,CAWSVMRGGANGYTF
TRBV9,TRBJ1-2,.,TRBD1,TGTGCCAGCAGCCTTGGGACAGGAGGCAACTTAAGGGGCTACACCTTC,CASSLGTGGNLRGYTF
TRBV25-1,TRBJ1-3,.,.,TGTGCCAGCAGTGATTTCTACTCTGGAAACACCATATATTTT,CASSDFYSGNTIYF
TRBV9,TRBJ2-1,.,TRBD1,TGTGCCAGCAGTGAAGATCCCCCGGACAGGGACCACAATGAGCAGTTCTTC,CASSEDPPDRDHNEQFF
TRBV6-6,TRBJ2-7,.,.,TGTGCCAGCAGTTACTCGACGGCGAGCTCCTACGAGCAGTACTTC,CASSYSTASSYEQYF
TRBV7-6,TRBJ1-2,.,.,TGTGCCAGCAGCTCCTCCTCTGGGTCGTATGGCTACACCTTC,CASSSSSGSYGYTF
TRBV18,TRBJ2-7,.,TRBD2,TGTGCCAGCTCACCCGCCGGGACTAGCGGAGTCTTC,CASSPAGTSGVF
TRBV5-6,TRBJ2-1,.,TRBD2,TGTGCCAGCAGCTTGCAACTAGCGGGAGCCAATGAGCAGTTCTTC,CASSLQLAGANEQFF
TRBV19,TRBJ2-3,.,.,TGTGCCAGTAGTATCTGGGGAGATACGCAGTATTTT,CASSIWGDTQYF
TRBV6-5,TRBJ2-2,.,.,TGTGCCAGCAGCGGTACCAAGAAGTACACCGGGGAGCTGTTTTTT,CASSGTKKYTGELFF
TRBV4-2,TRBJ1-3,.,.,TGTGCCAGCAGCCAAGAACGGGGGTCCTCTGGAAACACCATATATTTT,CASSQERGSSGNTIYF
TRBV7-4,TRBJ2-7,.,TRBD2,TGTGCCAGCAGCTTTTTGACTAGCGGGAGCGAGCAGTACTTC,CASSFLTSGSEQYF
TRBV5-4,TRBJ1-4,.,TRBD1,TGTGCCAGCAGCTGGGGACAGACTAATGAAAAACTGTTTTTT,CASSWGQTNEKLFF
TRBV19,TRBJ2-1,.,.,TGTGCCAGTAGTTCACGGGTCCTGATAGGTGGTGAGCAGTTCTTC,CASSSRVLIGGEQFF
TRBV7-9,TRBJ2-5,.,.,TGTGCCAGCAGCTTCGCGGTCACGGAAGAGACCCAGTACTTC,CASSFAVTEETQYF
TRBV28,TRBJ1-1,once,TRBD1,TGTGCCAGCAGTTTAACCCCCTTTTCAGAGCGACAGGGGTCGGCTTTCTTT,CASSLTPFSERQGSAFF
TRBV5-4,TRBJ1-5,.,.,TGTGCCAGCAGCTTGGGACCGGCTAGCAATCAGCCCCAGCATTTT,CASSLGPASNQPQHF
TRBV2,TRBJ1-6,.,.,TGTGCCAGCAGTTACAGATTTAATTCACCCCTCCACTTT,CASSYRFNSPLHF
TRBV10-1,TRBJ2-3,.,TRBD1,TGCGCCACCGCCCGGGGGACAGGGCCAGATACGCAGTATTTT,CATARGTGPDTQYF
TRBV4-2,TRBJ2-4,.,TRBD1,TGTGCCAGCAGCCAAGGGTCAGACAGGGGTAGGGGCAAAAACATTCAGTACTTC,CASSQGSDRGRGKNIQYF
TRBV5-1,TRBJ2-3,.,.,TGCGCCAGCAGCCCGGAGGGACGCACAGATACGCAGTATTTT,CASSPEGRTDTQYF
TRBV20-1,TRBJ2-5,.,.,TGCAGTGCTAGAGAGGGAGAGACCCAGTACTTC,CSAREGETQYF
TRBV9,TRBJ2-3,.,TRBD2,TGTGCCAGCAGCCTCCGAGACGCGCGGGAGGTACGCGCAGATACGCAGTATTTT,CASSLRDAREVRADTQYF
TRBV7-2,TRBJ1-4,once,.,TGTGCCAGCAGCCCGCAGACAGGCGAGAAACTGTTTTTT,CASSPQTGEKLFF
TRBV6-5,TRBJ2-2,.,TRBD1,TGTGCCAGCAGTTACCAGGGGGCCGGGGAGCTGTTTTTT,CASSYQGAGELFF
TRBV19,TRBJ2-6,.,.,TGTGCCAGTAGTAAGACCTCTGGGGCCAACGTCCTGACTTTC,CASSKTSGANVLTF
TRBV28,TRBJ1-3,.,.,TGTGCCAGCACCCGACTGAGCCTGGGAGGGATCTCTGGAAACACCATATATTTT,CASTRLSLGGISGNTIYF
TRBV30,TRBJ1-4,once,.,TGTGCCTGGAGTACCCAGGGTGGGGAAAAACTGTTTTTT,CAWSTQGGEKLFF
TRBV6-5,TRBJ1-5,.,.,TGTGCCAGCAGTGCACGACAGAAGCAGCCCCAGCATTTT,CASSARQKQPQHF
TRBV5-6,TRBJ1-1,.,.,TGTGCCAGCAGCGCTTTGGGGGGAAGAGGCACTGAAGCTTTCTTT,CASSALGGRGTEAFF
TRBV28,TRBJ2-3,.,.,TGTGCCAGCGGGCCCATTAGCACAGATACGCAGTATTTT,CASGPISTDTQYF
TRBV6-1,TRBJ2-3,.,.,TGTGCCAGCAATAGGCGGGTCTACACAGATACGCAGTATTTT,CASNRRVYTDTQYF
TRBV7-2,TRBJ1-1,.,.,TGTGCCAGCAGCTTATACCCTGAAGCTTTCTTT,CASSLYPEAFF
TRBV30,TRBJ2-3,.,TRBD2,TGTGCCTGGAATGCGGGAGGGAGTAGCACAGATACGCAGTATTTT,CAWNAGGSSTDTQYF
TRBV6-1,TRBJ2-1,.,.,TGTGCCAGCAGTGAATTCGGGGCGAGCTCCTACAATGAGCAGTTCTTC,CASSEFGASSYNEQFF
TRBV7-8,TRBJ2-7,.,TRBD2,TGTGCCAGCAGCTCGGGACTAGCGGGATACGAGCAGTACTTC,CASSSGLAGYEQYF
TRBV7-7,TRBJ1-1,.,.,TGTGCTAGCAGCCCATTTGGACAGATCTCCATGAACACTGAAGCTTTCTTT,CASSPFGQISMNTEAFF
TRBV28,TRBJ2-7,once,.,TGTGCCAGCAGTTCCGGCTGGGACGAGCAGTACTTC,CASSSGWDEQYF
TRBV30,TRBJ2-7,.,.,TGTGCCTGTTACTACAGGGACGAGCAGTACTTC,CACYYRDEQYF
TRBV21-1,TRBJ2-5,.,.,TGTGCCAGGGCGACAGGGGACGAAGAGACCCAGTACTTC,CARATGDEETQYF
TRBV18,TRBJ2-5,once,.,TGTGCCAGCTCGCCTAACAGGGTCCCCCAAGAGACCCAGTACTTC,CASSPNRVPQETQYF